This T cell receptor (beta chain) was recovered during a study of control samples from healthy donors and cancer patients (dated by TCRdb to 2020 to 2022). Comment on this clone: Its antigen is not yet known. Qualities for individual bases were not recorded, and no much larger clone is one base off.

The CDR3 goes from the cysteine to the phenylalanine over 13 residues. Only CDR3 DNA is held: 39 bases, read in frame from base 1. CDR1 LGHNA and CDR2 YNFKEQ were looked up in the germline V gene. V gives up 1 base and J gives up 3 bases, and the segment between their germline ends measures 6 bases. The library was prepared using the immunoSEQ multiplex PCR assay. As stored in TCRdb, this immuneACCESS dataset retains in-frame rearrangements with V and J assigned. A fraction of the clones does not appear; measured against another copy, unresolved V genes explain less than half of the discrepancy, and the remainder lacks a known reason. The sample table holds approximately 50,000 clones, of which roughly 90% were seen once. The ten top clones hold over 11% of the sample.

The material sequenced was PBMCs. This TCR came from a man between 60 and 75 years old with head and neck cancer. The V and J segments used are TRBV4-2 and TRBJ2-5; the D gene is not confidently resolved. The nucleotides read TGTGCCAGCAGCCAAGGACGGGAAGAGACCCAGTACTTC. This codes for CASSQGREETQYF.